This T cell receptor beta chain was identified during a study of CD8+ T cells in alopecia areata. In the study overall: Tofacitinib was given for 6 to 18 months, then stopped for 6 months.

Researchers gathered lesional scalp punch biopsies and peripheral blood from patients with alopecia areata. Extraction of RNA preceded its reverse transcription into cDNA, which served as the sequencing template. This table comes from immunoSEQ multiplex PCR, and its TCRdb copy is limited to in-frame clones, with some not included. The sample has roughly 150,000 clones, over 80% seen once; the top ten hold about 15%. The CDR3 spans 15 residues. V shed 11 bases and J shed 7 bases, with 23 bases lying between them. Per the germline V gene, CDR1 is SEHNR and CDR2 is FQNEAQ (reference sequence). The rearrangement joins TRBV7-9 to TRBJ2-2; no reliable D call. Source: CD8+ T cells sorted from blood, taken at week 0. This clonotype originated in a human donor with alopecia areata. CDR3 sequence (DNA): TGTGCCGGCGCGGACGAAGGAACCCTCCACGGGGAGCTGTTTTTT. This translates into CAGADEGTLHGELFF.